A single sample gave rise to the 11 T cell receptor beta chains below, sequenced in a study of long-term antiretroviral therapy in people with HIV. immunoSEQ v3.0 was run at survey level. Sequencing was performed with immunoSEQ multiplex PCR; in TCRdb, only in-frame clones are kept and a portion is missing. The sample holds 8,500 to 9,500 clones; roughly 80% are singletons and the top ten take about 14%. Sequencing used unsorted PBMCs, obtained 0.4 years before starting antiretroviral therapy. These receptors came from a man aged 30-40 years with HIV.

The V gene is TRBV28, the J gene TRBJ2-2; 8 nucleotides match TRBD1. This CDR3 spans 16 amino acids. Germline values: CDR1 MDHEN, CDR2 SYDVKM. Trimming cost V 3 bases and J 4 bases; bases outside gene matches: 7. For the CDR3, the DNA is TGTGCCAGCAGTTTCACCAGGGGGCTAGGCACCGGGGAGCTGTTTTTT. This translates into CASSFTRGLGTGELFF.

The J gene is TRBJ1-2, the V gene TRBV10-3, with 8 positions matching TRBD1. CDR1 and CDR2 (germline): ENHRY, SYGVKD. Trimming cost V 6 bases and J 0 bases; bases outside gene matches: 9. CDR3 length equals 16 residues. Written as DNA, the CDR3 is TGTGCCATCAGGGGGACAGGAACCTCTTCTAACTATGGCTACACCTTC. Its translation is CAIRGTGTSSNYGYTF.

In its sample, this clone was seen once. The chain employs TRBV27 and TRBJ2-7; D is ambiguous. This CDR3 has 17 residues. CDR1 and CDR2 (germline): MNHEY, SMNVEV (reference sequence). V lost 4 bases, J lost 5 bases, and 24 bases lay in between. Written as DNA, the CDR3 is TGTGCCAGCAGTTCCCCCAGTAAGGGTCGCAACTTAGACGAGCAGTACTTC. It is translated as CASSSPSKGRNLDEQYF.

V gene TRBV28 combines with J gene TRBJ2-1; possibly TRBD2 for D (6 bases). V was shortened by 9 bases and J by 5 bases, with 17 bases between the two germline ends. In germline, CDR1 is MDHEN, CDR2 SYDVKM. This CDR3 is 14 amino acids long. The CDR3 is CASQPGDRNNEQFF. CDR3 sequence (DNA): TGTGCCAGTCAACCGGGAGATCGGAACAATGAGCAGTTCTTC.

V usage is TRBV2 and J usage is TRBJ1-4; TRBD1 matches 11 bases. The V segment lost 6 bases and the J segment 3 bases; nucleotides outside the gene matches: 3. Germline V gives CDR1 SNHLY, CDR2 FYNNEI. This CDR3 is built from 15 residues. The CDR3 nucleotides are TGTGCCAGCAGGGACAGGGGGCGATCTAATGAAAAACTGTTTTTT. It specifies CASRDRGRSNEKLFF.

J is TRBJ2-5 and V is TRBV28, with 13 bases lining up with TRBD2. CDR1 is MDHEN and CDR2 is SYDVKM in the germline V gene. The CDR3 contains 18 residues. J gave up 0 bases and V 5 bases, and 9 bases lay outside the gene matches. The CDR3 nucleotides are TGTGCCAGCAGTGCCCCCGGGACTAGCGGGATGTACCAAGAGACCCAGTACTTC. It specifies CASSAPGTSGMYQETQYF.

V gene TRBV7-2 combines with J gene TRBJ1-6; D gene unclear. CDR3 length equals 15 residues. CDR1 is SGHTA and CDR2 is FQGNSA in the germline V gene. With 1 base removed from V and 3 bases from J, the gap between germline ends came to 7 bases. The DNA of the CDR3 is TGTGCCAGCAGCTTAGGGCATGACTATAATTCACCCCTCCACTTT. Translated: CASSLGHDYNSPLHF.

V usage is TRBV20-1 and J usage is TRBJ2-5; D uncertain. CDR3 length equals 11 residues. Germline assignment: CDR1 DFQATT and CDR2 SNEGSKA (reference sequence). Trimming left V 1 base short and J 5 bases short, with 5 bases between. The CDR3 is CSARVLETQYF. CDR3 nucleotide sequence: TGCAGTGCTAGAGTCCTCGAGACCCAGTACTTC.

The CDR3 sequence is CASSSEDRGDSPLHF. The CDR3 region has the DNA TGTGCCAGCAGTTCGGAAGACAGGGGCGATTCACCCCTCCACTTT. The chain carries TRBV5-8 and TRBJ1-6, with TRBD1 matching 8 bases. CDR3 size: 15 residues. Trimming took 5 bases from V and 8 from J; bases not matched to a gene: 9. Germline V gene sequence: CDR1 SGHTS, CDR2 YDEGEE.

This sequence joins TRBV30 and TRBJ1-2; a weak D match, TRBD1 (5 bases). CDR3 length equals 14 residues. The germline V gene encodes CDR1 GTSNPN and CDR2 SVGIG (reference sequence). V lost 0 bases to trimming and J lost 6 bases, with 14 bases between them. This CDR3 reads CAWSVRRAPDGYTF. The DNA of the CDR3 is TGTGCCTGGAGTGTACGCAGGGCCCCGGATGGCTACACCTTC.

The chain has TRBV7-2 and TRBJ1-4; D unclear. CDR3 size: 14 residues. The V gene lost 4 bases and the J gene lost 4 bases, with 10 bases spanning the gap. Germline CDR1 and CDR2: SGHTA and FQGNSA. This CDR3 is CASSSSDYNEKLFF. The CDR3 nucleotides are TGTGCCAGCAGCTCATCGGACTATAATGAAAAACTGTTTTTT.